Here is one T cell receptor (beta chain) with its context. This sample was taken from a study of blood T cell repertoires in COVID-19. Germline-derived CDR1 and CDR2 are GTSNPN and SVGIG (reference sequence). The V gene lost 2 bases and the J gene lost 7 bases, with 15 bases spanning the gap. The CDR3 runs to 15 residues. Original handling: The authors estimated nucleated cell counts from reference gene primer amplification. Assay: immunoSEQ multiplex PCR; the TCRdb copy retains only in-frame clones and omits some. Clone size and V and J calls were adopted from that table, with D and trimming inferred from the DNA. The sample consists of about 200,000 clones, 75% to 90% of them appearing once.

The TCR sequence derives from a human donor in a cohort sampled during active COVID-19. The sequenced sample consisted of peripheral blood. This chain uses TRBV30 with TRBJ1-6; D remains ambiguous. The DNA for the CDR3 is TGTGCCTGGAGTATACCGGGATACCAAAATTCACCCCTCCACTTT. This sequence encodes CAWSIPGYQNSPLHF.